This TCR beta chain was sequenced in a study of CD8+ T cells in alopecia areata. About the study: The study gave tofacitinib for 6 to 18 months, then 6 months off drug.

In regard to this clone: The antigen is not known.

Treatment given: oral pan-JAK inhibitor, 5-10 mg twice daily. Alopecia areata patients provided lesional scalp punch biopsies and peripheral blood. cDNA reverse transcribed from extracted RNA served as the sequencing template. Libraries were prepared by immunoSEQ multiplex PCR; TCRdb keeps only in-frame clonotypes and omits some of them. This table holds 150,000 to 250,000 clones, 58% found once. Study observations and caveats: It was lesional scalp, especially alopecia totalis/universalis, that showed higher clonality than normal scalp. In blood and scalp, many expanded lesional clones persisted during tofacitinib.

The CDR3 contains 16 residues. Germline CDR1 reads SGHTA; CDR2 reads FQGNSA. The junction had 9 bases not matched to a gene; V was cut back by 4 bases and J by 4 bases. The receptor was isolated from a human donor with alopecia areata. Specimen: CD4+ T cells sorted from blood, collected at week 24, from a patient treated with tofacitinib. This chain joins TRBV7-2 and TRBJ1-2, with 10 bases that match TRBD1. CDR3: CASSSGRQGASYGYTF. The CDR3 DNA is TGTGCCAGCAGCTCTGGTCGACAGGGGGCCTCCTATGGCTACACCTTC.